This T cell receptor (beta chain) stems from a study of Graves' ophthalmopathy and Graves' hyperthyroidism. Across the study: Absence of ophthalmopathy within 18 months of follow-up defined stable hyperthyroidism.

The hyperthyroidism patients, aged 18 to 65, had been newly diagnosed, with under 2 months' duration. Patients with other autoimmune diseases, uncontrolled infections, pregnancy or lactation were excluded. CDR3 size: 15 residues. In germline, CDR1 is SNHLY, CDR2 FYNNEI. V gave up 4 bases and J gave up 3 bases, with 10 bases separating them. The authors amplified TCR beta CDR3 regions, and they did so from RNA transcripts for repertoire sequencing. First-round RT-PCR with HTBI primers preceded a second-round multiplex PCR. TCRdb re-called the multiplex PCR reads with MiXCR, one entry per CDR3 protein. The sample records about 1.1 million distinct CDR3 sequences, less than 45% being singletons.

V is TRBV2 and J is TRBJ2-6, with a tentative D call TRBD2 (5 bases). Specimen: peripheral blood or thyroid tissue (not recorded which). The TCR originated in an adult man with Graves' hyperthyroidism. The CDR3 loop is CASSAGFGGANVLTF. Here the CDR3 DNA reads TGTGCCAGCAGTGCGGGGTTTGGTGGGGCCAACGTCCTGACTTTC.